This entry concerns a single TCR beta chain. This entry comes from a study of molecular identifiers for immune sequencing clone quantification. TCRdb called the PCR reads again in MiXCR, with one record for every CDR3 protein. The data hold approximately 590,000 distinct CDR3 sequences, with about 25% observed a single time. This TCR was recovered from a human donor in good health. Some libraries in this study had Jurkat cell RNA spiked in. The sample taken for sequencing was naive CD8+ T cells from blood, with Jurkat cell RNA spiked in. Indicated subset: FACS-sorted CD8+CD4-CCR7+CD45RA+ naive T cells.

The CDR3 DNA follows: TGCGCCAGCAGCCGAGACACCTGGGAGGGACCGAACACTGAAGCTTTCTTT. Its translation: CASSRDTWEGPNTEAFF. This chain links TRBV4-1 with TRBJ1-1; D perhaps matches TRBD1 (5 bases). CDR3 length equals 17 residues. CDR1 and CDR2 from the germline V gene are MGHRA and YSYEKL. V was pared by 4 bases and J by 1 base, with 19 bases between.